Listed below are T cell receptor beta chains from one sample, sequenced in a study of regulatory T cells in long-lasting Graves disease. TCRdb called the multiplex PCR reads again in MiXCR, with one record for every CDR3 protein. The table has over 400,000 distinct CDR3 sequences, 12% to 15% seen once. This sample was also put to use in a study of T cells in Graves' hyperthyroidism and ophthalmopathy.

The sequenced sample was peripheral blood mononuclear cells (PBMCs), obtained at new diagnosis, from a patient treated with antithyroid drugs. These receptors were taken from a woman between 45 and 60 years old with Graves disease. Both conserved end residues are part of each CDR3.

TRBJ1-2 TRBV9 CASSVLATGIYGYTF
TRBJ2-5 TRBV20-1 CSARPPGGGEETQYF
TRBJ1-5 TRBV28 CASRRGQGGGQPQHF
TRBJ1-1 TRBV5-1 CASSLEGGTNTEAFF
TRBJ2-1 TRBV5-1 CASSSTGVGYNEQFF
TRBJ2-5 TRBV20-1 CSHRTRSGGETQYF
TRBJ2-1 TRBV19 CACSMMRWKPEQFF
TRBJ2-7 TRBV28 CASSRSGLAGGVYDYEQYF
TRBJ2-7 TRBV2 CASSEGVVPYYEQYF
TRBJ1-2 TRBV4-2 CASSQVDRTGYTF
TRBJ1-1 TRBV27 CASSLRGLMNTEAFF
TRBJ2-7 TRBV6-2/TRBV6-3 CASRPGDRPYEQYF
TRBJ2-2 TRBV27 CASRTGENTGELFF
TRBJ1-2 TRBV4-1 CASSQDSPGTGGYGYTF
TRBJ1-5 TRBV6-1 CASREGQPQHF
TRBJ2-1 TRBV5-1 CASSWGGQVNNEQFF
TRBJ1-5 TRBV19 CASSTKMGSSNQPQHF
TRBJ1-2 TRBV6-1 CASSPQRATNYGYTF
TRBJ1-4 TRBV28 CASSGPGTGSGEKLFF
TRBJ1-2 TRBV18 CASSPGTGADGYTF
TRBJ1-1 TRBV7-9 CASSSPREAFF
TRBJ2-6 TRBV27 CASGQYGPRGGANVLTF
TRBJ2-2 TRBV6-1 CASRISGANTGELFF
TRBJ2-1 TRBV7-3 CASSSTPSGSFDEQFF
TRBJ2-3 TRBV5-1 CASSFGRTTDTQYF
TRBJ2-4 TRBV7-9 CASSHEVGNIQYF
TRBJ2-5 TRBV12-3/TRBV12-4 CASSETSGSVETQYF
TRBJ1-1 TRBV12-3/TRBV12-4 CASSLSIGGLQNTEAFF
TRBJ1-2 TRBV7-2 CASSLAGQGFGYTF
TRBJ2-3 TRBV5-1 CASSFGDSTDTQYF
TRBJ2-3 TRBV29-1 CSVVTTGTDTQYF
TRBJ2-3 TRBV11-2 CASSLDKRGATDTQYF
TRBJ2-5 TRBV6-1 CAGSEWGSRAETQYF
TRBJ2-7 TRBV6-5 CASSYSQTHEQYF
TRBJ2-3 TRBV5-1 CASSLASGNTQYF